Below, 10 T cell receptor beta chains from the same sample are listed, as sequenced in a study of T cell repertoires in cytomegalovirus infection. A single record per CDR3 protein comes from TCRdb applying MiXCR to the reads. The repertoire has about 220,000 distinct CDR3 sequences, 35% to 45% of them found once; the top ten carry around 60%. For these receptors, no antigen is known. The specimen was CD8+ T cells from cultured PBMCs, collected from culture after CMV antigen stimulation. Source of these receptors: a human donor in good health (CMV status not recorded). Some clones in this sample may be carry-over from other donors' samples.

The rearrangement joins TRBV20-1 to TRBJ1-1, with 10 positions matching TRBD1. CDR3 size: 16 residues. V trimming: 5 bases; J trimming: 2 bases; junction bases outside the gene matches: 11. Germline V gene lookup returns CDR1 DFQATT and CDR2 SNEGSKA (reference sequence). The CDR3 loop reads CSAPWTGGVYNTEAFF. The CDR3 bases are TGCAGTGCTCCCTGGACAGGGGGTGTGTACAACACTGAAGCTTTCTTT.

The CDR3 sequence: CASSLRLTRQGTDEQYF. For the CDR3, the DNA is TGTGCCAGCAGCTTACGCTTGACCCGACAGGGTACGGACGAGCAGTACTTC. V and J are TRBV7-8 and TRBJ2-7; 7 bases line up with TRBD1. CDR3 length: 17 amino acids. From germline, CDR1 is SGHVS and CDR2 FQNEAQ. The J segment lost 5 bases and the V segment lost 2 bases, leaving 15 bases of the junction unmatched.

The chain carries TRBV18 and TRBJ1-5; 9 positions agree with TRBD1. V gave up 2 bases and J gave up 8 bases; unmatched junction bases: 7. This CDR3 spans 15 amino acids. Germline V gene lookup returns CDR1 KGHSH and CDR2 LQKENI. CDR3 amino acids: CASSPGGTGRKPQHF. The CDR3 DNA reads TGTGCCAGCTCACCAGGCGGGACAGGGCGAAAGCCCCAGCATTTT.

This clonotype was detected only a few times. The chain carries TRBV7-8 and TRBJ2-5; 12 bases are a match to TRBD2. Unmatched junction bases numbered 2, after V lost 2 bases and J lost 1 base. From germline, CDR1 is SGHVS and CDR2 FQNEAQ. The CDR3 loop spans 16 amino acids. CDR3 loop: CASSLTSGGSQETQYF. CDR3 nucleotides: TGTGCCAGCAGCTTAACTAGCGGGGGGTCCCAAGAGACCCAGTACTTC.

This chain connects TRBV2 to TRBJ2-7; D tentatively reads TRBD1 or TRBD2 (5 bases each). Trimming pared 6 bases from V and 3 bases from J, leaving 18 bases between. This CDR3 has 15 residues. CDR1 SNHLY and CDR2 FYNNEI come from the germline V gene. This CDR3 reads CASRVTRDLHYEQYF. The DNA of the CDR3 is TGTGCCAGCAGGGTCACCCGGGACCTTCACTACGAGCAGTACTTC.

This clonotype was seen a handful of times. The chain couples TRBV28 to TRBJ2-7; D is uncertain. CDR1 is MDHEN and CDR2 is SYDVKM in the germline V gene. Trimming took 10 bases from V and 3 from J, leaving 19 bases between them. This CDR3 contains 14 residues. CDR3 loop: CAIAPPGRSYEQYF. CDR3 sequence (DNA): TGTGCCATCGCCCCACCCGGCAGGAGCTACGAGCAGTACTTC.

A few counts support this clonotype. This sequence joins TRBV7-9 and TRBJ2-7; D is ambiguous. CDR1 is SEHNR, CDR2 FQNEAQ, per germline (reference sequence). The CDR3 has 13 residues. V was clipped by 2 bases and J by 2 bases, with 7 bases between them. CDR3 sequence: CASSLPVAYEQYF. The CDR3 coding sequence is TGTGCCAGCAGCTTACCAGTAGCCTACGAGCAGTACTTC.

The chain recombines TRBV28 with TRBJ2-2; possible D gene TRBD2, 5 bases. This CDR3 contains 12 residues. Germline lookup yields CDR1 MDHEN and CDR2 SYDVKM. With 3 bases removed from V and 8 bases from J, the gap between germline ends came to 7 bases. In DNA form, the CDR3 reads TGTGCCAGCAGTTTCACGGGAGGGGAGCTGTTTTTT. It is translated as CASSFTGGELFF.

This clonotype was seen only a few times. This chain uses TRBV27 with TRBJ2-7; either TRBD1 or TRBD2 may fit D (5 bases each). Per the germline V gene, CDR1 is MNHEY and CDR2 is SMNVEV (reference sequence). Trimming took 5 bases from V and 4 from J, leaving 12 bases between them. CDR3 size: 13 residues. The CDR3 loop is CASSGDLGYEQYF. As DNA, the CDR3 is TGTGCCAGCAGTGGGGACCTCGGGTACGAGCAGTACTTC.

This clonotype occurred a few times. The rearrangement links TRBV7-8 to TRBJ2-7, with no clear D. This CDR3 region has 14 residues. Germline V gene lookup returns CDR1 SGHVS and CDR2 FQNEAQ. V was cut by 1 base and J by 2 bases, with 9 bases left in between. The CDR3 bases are TGTGCCAGCAGCTTAGATGGACGGGCCTACGAGCAGTACTTC. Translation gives CASSLDGRAYEQYF.